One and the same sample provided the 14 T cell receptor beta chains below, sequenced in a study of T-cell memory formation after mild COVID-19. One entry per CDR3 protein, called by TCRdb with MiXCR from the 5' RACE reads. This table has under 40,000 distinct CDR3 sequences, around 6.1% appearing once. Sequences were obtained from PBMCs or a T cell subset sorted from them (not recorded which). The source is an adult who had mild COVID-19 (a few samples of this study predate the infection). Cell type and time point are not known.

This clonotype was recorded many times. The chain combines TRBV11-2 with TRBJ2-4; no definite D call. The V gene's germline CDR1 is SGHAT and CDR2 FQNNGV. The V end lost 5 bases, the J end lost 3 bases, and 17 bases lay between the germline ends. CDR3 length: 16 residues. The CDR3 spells CASSKTYETNKNIQYF. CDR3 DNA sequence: TGTGCCAGCAGCAAAACCTACGAAACCAACAAAAACATTCAGTACTTC.

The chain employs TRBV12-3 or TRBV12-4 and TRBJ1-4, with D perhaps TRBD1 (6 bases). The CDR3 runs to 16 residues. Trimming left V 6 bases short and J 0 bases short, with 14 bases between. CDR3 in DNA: TGTGCCAGCAGAAAAGGGGACACGACAACTAATGAAAAACTGTTTTTT. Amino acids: CASRKGDTTTNEKLFF.

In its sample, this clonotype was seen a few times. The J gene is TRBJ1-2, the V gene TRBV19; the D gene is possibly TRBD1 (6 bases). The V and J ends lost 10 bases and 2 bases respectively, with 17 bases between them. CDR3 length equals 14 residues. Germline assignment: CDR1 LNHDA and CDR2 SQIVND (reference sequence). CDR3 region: CATKMDSTNYGYTF. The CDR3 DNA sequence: TGTGCCACCAAGATGGACAGCACGAACTATGGCTACACCTTC.

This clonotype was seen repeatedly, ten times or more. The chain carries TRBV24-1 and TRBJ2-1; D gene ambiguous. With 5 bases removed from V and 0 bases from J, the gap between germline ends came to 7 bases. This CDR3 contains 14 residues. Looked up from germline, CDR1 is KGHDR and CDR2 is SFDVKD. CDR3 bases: TGTGCCACCAGTGGAGCCAGCTCCTACAATGAGCAGTTCTTC. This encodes CATSGASSYNEQFF.

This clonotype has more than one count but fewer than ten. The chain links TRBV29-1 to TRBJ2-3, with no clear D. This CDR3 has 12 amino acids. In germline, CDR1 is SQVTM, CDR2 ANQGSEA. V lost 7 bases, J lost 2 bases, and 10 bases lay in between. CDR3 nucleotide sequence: TGCAGCGCTGGACCGTCCACAGATACGCAGTATTTT. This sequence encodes CSAGPSTDTQYF.

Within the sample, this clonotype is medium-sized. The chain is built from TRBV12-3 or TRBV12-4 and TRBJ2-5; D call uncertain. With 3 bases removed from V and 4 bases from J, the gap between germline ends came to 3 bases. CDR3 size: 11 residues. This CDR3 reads CASSLRETQYF. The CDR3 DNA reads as TGTGCCAGCAGTTTGAGAGAGACCCAGTACTTC.

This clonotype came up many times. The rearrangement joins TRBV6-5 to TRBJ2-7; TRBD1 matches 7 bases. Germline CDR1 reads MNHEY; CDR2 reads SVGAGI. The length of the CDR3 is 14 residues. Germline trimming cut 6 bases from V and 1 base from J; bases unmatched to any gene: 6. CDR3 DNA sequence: TGTGCCAGCAGCCCCGACAGGGAGTCCTACGAGCAGTACTTC. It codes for CASSPDRESYEQYF.

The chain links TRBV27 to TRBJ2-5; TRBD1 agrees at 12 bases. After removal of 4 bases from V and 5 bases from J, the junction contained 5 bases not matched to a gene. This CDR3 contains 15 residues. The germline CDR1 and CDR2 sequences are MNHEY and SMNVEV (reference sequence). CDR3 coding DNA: TGTGCCAGCAGTTCCGGGACAGGGGGCAGGGAGACCCAGTACTTC. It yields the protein CASSSGTGGRETQYF.

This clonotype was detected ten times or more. The chain's CDR3 is CASSPRTSGYNEQFF. The DNA for the CDR3 is TGCGCCAGCAGCCCCCGGACTAGCGGTTACAATGAGCAGTTCTTC. This rearrangement joins TRBV5-1 to TRBJ2-1; TRBD2 aligns across 10 bases. The CDR3 has 15 amino acids. V dropped 4 bases and J dropped 4; count of bases not matched to a gene: 5. From germline, CDR1 is SGHRS and CDR2 YFSETQ.

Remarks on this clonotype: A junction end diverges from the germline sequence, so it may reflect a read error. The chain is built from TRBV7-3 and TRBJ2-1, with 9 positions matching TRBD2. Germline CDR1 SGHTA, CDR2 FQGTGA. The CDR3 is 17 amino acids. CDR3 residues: CVSSLPLSGGLNNEQFF. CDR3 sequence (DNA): TGTGTCAGCAGCTTACCCCTGAGCGGGGGGCTCAACAATGAGCAGTTCTTC.

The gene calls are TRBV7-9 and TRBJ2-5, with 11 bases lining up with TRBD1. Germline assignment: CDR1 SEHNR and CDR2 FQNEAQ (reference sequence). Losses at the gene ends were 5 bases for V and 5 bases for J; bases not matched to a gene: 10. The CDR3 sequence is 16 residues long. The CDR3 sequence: CASSATGTGGGETQYF. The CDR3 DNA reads TGTGCCAGCAGCGCGACGGGGACAGGGGGAGGGGAGACCCAGTACTTC.

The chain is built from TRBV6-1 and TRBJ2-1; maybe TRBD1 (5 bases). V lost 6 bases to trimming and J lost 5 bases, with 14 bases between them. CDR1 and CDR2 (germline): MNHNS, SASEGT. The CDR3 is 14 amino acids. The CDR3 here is CASRRDRGNNEQFF. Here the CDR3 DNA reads TGTGCCAGCAGAAGGGATAGGGGTAACAATGAGCAGTTCTTC.

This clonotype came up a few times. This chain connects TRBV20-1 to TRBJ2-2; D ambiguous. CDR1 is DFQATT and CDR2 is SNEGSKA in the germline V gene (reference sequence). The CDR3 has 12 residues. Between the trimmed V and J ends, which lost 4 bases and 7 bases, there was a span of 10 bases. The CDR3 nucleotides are TGCAGTGCTATGACCCCCGTCGGGGAGCTGTTTTTT. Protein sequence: CSAMTPVGELFF.

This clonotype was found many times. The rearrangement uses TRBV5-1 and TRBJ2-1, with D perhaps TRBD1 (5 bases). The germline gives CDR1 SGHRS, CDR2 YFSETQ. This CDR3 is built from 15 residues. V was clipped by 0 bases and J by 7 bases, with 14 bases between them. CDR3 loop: CASSLGGSNPNEQFF. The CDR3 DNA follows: TGCGCCAGCAGCTTGGGGGGCTCCAACCCGAATGAGCAGTTCTTC.